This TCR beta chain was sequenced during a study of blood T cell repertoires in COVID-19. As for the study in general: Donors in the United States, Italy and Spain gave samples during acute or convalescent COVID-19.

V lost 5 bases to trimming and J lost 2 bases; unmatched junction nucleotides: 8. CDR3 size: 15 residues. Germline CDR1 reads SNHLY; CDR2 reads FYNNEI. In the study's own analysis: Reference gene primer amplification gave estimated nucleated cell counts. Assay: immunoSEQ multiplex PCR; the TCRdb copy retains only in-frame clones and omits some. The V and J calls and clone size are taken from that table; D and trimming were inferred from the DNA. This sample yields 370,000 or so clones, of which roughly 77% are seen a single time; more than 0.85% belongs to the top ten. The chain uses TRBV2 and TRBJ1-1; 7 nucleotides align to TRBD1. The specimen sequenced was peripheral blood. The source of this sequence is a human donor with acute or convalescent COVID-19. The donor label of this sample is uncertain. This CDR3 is CASSKNDRENTEAFF. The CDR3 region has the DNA TGTGCCAGCAGTAAAAATGACAGGGAAAACACTGAAGCTTTCTTT.